Reported below is one T cell receptor beta chain. Its specificity is unknown. These data originate in a study of identical twins' blood T cells. Study results and limitations: Top TCRbeta clonotypes were shared more with twin than unrelated donors. Shared CDR3 clonotype counts between two donors mainly tracked the product of their cloneset sizes, twins included.

The CDR3 runs to 13 residues. Between the trimmed V and J ends, which lost 6 bases and 4 bases, there was a span of 14 bases. Germline V gene lookup returns CDR1 DFQATT and CDR2 SNEGSKA (reference sequence). Likely shared infections and vaccines: all three twin pairs were reared together. TCRdb reanalysed the 5' RACE reads using MiXCR and keeps one entry per CDR3 protein. Of a few hundred thousand distinct CDR3 sequences listed, roughly 31% were seen once; the top ten hold approximately 6.6%. Material for sequencing was PBMCs. The chain combines TRBV20-1 with TRBJ2-3; D not certain. The origin of this receptor is a woman between 18 and 50 years old in good health. The CDR3 protein is CSAGKSPADTQYF. For the CDR3, the DNA is TGCAGTGCCGGCAAGAGTCCCGCAGATACGCAGTATTTT.